This TCR beta chain was captured by sequencing in a study of cytomegalovirus exposure and HLA in healthy donors. With 60 Vbeta and 13 Jbeta primers, the PCR was carried out. The repertoire was sequenced with immunoSEQ multiplex PCR; TCRdb's copy has only in-frame clones and lacks some. The data show under 150,000 clones, with around 80% seen just once and roughly 2% held by the top ten. Trimming removed 1 base from V and 7 bases from J, with 13 bases in between. The CDR3 contains 14 residues. Germline V lookup: CDR1 SGHVS, CDR2 FNYEAQ. The sequencing sample was made of PBMCs. This chain connects TRBV7-6 to TRBJ1-2; tentative D call: TRBD1 (6 bases). This receptor was obtained from a man aged 18 to 29 in good health and CMV-seronegative. DNA for the CDR3: TGTGCCAGCAGCTTAGAACAGGGTTTATCTGGCTACACCTTC. Amino acids: CASSLEQGLSGYTF.